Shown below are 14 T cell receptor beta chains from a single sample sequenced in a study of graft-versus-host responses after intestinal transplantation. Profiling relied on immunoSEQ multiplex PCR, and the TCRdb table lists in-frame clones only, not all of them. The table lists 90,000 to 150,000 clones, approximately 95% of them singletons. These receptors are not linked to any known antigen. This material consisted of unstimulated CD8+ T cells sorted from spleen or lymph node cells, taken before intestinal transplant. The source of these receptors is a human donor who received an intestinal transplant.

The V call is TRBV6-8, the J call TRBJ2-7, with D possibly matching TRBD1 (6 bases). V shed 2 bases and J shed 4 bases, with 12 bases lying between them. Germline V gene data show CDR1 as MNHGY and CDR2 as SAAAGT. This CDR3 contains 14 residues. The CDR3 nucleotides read TGTGCCAGCAGTTACGGAGAAGGGGGTTACGAGCAGTACTTC. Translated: CASSYGEGGYEQYF.

This CDR3 is CASSLRQGSVNEQFF. The CDR3 coding sequence is TGTGCCAGCAGCCTCCGACAGGGTTCCGTGAATGAGCAGTTCTTC. The genes are TRBV7-8 and TRBJ2-1; TRBD1 matches at 7 bases. V lost 5 bases, J lost 7 bases, and 11 bases stayed unmatched. Per the germline V gene, CDR1 is SGHVS and CDR2 is FQNEAQ. This CDR3 is built from 15 residues. Variable domain in full (rest from reference TRBV7-8 and TRBJ2-1): GAGVSQSPRYKVAKRGQDVALRCDPISGHVSLFWYQQALGQGPEFLTYFQNEAQLDKSGLPSDRFFAERPEGSVSTLKIQRTQQEDSAVYLCASSLRQGSVNEQFFGPGTRLTVL.

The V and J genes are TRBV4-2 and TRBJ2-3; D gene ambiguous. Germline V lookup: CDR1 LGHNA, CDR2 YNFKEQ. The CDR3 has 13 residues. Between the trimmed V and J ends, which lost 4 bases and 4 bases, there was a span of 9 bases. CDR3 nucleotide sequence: TGTGCCAGCAGCCCGAGAGAGGCAGATACGCAGTATTTT. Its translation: CASSPREADTQYF.

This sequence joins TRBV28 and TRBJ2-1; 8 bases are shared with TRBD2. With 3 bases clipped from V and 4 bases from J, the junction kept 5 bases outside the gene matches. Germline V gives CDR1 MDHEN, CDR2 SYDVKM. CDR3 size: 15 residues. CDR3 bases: TGTGCCAGCAGTTTGAACCCTAGCGGGTACAATGAGCAGTTCTTC. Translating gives CASSLNPSGYNEQFF.

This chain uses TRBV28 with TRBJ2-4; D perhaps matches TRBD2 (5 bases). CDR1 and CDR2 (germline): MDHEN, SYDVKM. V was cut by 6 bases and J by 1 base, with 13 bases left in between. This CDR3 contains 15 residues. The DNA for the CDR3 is TGTGCCAGCAGCCTGAGAGGGAAGGCCAAAAACATTCAGTACTTC. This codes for CASSLRGKAKNIQYF.

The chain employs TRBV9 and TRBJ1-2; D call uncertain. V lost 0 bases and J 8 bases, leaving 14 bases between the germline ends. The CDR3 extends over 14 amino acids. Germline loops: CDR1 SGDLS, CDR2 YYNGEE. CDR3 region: CASSVGSRDEGYTF. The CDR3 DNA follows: TGTGCCAGCAGCGTAGGGTCCCGGGATGAAGGCTACACCTTC.

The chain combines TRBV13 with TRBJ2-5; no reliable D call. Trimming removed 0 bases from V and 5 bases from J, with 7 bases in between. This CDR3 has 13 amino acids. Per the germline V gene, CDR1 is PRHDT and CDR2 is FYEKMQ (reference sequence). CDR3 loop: CASSLGSVETQYF. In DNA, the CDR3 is TGTGCCAGCAGCTTAGGCTCAGTGGAGACCCAGTACTTC.

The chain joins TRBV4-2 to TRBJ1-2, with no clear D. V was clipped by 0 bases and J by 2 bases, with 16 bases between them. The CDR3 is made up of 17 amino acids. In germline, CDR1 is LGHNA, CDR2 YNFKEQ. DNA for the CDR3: TGTGCCAGCAGCCAAGATAGGGAAGCACTGAACAACTATGGCTACACCTTC. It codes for CASSQDREALNNYGYTF.

In nucleotides, the CDR3 is TGTGCCAGCAGCTCGGGGGGGCGAGTCCAGCCCCAGCATTTT. This codes for CASSSGGRVQPQHF. V gene TRBV7-9 combines with J gene TRBJ1-5; D is perhaps TRBD1 (6 bases). Germline values: CDR1 SEHNR, CDR2 FQNEAQ (reference sequence). V gave up 4 bases and J gave up 7 bases, with 14 bases separating them. The CDR3 is made up of 14 amino acids. Variable domain in full (rest from reference TRBV7-9 and TRBJ1-5): DTGVSQNPRHKITKRGQNVTFRCDPISEHNRLYWYRQTLGQGPEFLTYFQNEAQLEKSRLLSDRFSAERPKGSFSTLEIQRTEQGDSAMYLCASSSGGRVQPQHFGDGTRLSIL.

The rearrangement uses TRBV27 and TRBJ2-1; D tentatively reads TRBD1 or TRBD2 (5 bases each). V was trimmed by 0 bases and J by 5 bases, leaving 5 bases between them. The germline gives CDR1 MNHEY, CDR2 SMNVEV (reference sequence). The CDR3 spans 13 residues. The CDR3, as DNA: TGTGCCAGCAGTTTATCGGGGGACAATGAGCAGTTCTTC. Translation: CASSLSGDNEQFF.

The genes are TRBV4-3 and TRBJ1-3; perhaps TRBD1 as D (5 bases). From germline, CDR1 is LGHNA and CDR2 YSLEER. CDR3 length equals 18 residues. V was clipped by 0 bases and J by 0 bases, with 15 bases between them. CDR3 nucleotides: TGCGCCAGCAGCCAAGAGGGGTGGGACGTCCGCTCTGGAAACACCATATATTTT. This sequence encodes CASSQEGWDVRSGNTIYF.

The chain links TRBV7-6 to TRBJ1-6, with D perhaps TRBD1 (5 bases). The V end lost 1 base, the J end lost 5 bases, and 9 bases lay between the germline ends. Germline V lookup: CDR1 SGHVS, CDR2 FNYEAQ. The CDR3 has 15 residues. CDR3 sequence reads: CASSLEAGHNSPLHF. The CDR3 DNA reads TGTGCCAGCAGCTTAGAGGCAGGGCATAATTCACCCCTCCACTTT.

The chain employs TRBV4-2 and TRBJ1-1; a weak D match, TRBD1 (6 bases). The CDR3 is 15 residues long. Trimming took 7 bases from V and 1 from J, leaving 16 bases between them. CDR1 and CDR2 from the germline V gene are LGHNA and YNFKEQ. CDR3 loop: CASTNPGVGNTEAFF. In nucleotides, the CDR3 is TGTGCCAGCACAAACCCAGGGGTCGGGAACACTGAAGCTTTCTTT.

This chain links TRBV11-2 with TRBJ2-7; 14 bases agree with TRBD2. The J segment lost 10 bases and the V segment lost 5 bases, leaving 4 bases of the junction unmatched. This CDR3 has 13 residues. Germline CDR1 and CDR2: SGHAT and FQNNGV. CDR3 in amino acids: CASSAGLAGDQYF. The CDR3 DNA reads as TGTGCCAGCAGCGCGGGACTAGCGGGAGACCAGTACTTC.